A single TCR beta chain is shown here with its context. The data were taken from a study of blood T cell repertoires in COVID-19. As for the study in general: Both acute and convalescent COVID-19 samples were obtained from the United States, Italy and Spain. PBMCs, B-cell-depleted T cells, or T cells provided the cDNA or gDNA that made up the material.

Generated by immunoSEQ multiplex PCR, the TCRdb table keeps only in-frame clones and is missing some. Seen here are around 230,000 clones, approximately 86% observed once, and the top ten hold around 3.3%. The cohort comprised adults aged about 18 to 100 years residing in 24 US areas. Cohorts were assigned according to the clinical history that participants reported. CDR1 LNHNV and CDR2 YYDKDF come from the germline V gene (reference sequence). CDR3 length: 14 residues. Trimming shortened V by 0 bases and J by 8 bases, and 10 bases separated the two germline ends. The sequenced material came from PBMCs or T cells enriched from blood (not recorded which). The clonotype originates from a woman in her 40s with acute COVID-19. V usage is TRBV15 and J usage is TRBJ1-4; D is unresolved. CDR3 DNA sequence: TGTGCCACCAGCAGAGATCAGTTGTTCGAAAAACTGTTTTTT. Encoded protein: CATSRDQLFEKLFF.